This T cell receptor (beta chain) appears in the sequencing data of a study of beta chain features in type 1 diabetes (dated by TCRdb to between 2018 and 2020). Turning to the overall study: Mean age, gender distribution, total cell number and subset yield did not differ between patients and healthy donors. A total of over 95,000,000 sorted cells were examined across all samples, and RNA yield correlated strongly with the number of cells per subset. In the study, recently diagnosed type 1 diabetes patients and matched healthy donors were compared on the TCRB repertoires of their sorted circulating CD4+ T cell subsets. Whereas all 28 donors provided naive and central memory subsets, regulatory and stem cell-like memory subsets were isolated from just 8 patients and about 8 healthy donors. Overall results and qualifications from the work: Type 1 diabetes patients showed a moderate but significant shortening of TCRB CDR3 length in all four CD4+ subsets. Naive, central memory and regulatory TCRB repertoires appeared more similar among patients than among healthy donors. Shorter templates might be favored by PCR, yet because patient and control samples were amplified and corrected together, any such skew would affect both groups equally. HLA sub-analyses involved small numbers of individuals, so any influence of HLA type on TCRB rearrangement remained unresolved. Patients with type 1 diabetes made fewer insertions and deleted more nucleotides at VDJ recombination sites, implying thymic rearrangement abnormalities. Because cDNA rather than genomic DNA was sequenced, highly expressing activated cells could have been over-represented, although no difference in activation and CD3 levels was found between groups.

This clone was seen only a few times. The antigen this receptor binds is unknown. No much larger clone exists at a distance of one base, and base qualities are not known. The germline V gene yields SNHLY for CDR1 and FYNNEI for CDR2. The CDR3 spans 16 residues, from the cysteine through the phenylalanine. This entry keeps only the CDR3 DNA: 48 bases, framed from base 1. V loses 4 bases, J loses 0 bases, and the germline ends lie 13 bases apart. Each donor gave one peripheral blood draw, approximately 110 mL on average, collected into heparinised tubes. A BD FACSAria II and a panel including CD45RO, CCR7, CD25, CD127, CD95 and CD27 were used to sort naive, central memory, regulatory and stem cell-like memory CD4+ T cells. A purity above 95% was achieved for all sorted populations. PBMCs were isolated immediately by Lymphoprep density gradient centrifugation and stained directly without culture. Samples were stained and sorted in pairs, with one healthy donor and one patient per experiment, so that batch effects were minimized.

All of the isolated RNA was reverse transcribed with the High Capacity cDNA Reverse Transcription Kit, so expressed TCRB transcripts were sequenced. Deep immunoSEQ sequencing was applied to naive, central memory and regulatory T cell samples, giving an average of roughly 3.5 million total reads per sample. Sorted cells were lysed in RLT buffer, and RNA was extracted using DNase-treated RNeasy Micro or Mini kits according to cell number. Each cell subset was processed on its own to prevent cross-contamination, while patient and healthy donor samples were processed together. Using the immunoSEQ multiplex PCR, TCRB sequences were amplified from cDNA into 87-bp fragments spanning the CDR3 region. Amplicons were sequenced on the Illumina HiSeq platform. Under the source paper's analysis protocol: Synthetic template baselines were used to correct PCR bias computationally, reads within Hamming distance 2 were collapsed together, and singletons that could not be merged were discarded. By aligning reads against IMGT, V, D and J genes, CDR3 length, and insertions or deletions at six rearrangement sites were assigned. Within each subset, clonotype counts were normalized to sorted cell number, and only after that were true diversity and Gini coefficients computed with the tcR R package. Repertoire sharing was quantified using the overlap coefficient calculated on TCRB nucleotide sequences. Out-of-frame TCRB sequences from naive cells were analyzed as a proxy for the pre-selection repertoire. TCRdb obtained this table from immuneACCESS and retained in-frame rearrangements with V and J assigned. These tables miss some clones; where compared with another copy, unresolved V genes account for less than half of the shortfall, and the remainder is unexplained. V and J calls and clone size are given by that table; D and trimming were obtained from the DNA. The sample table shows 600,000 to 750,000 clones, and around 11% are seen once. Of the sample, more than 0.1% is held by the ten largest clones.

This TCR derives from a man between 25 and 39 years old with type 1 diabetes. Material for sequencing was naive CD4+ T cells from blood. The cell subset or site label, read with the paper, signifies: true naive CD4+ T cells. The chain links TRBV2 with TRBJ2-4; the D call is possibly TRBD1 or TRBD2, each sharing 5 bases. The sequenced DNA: TGTGCCAGCAGTGTTGTCAGGGACCCAGCCAAAAACATTCAGTACTTC. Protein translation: CASSVVRDPAKNIQYF. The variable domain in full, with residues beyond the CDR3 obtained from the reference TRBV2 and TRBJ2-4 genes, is EPEVTQTPSHQVTQMGQEVILRCVPISNHLYFYWYRQILGQKVEFLVSFYNNEISEKSEIFDDQFSVERPDGSNFTLKIRSTKLEDSAMYFCASSVVRDPAKNIQYFGAGTRLSVL.